Each of the 8 T cell receptor beta chains below was sequenced from the same sample in a study of long-term antiretroviral therapy in people with HIV. Researchers ran immunoSEQ v3.0 at survey level. Here immunoSEQ multiplex PCR was the method, and the copy in TCRdb shows in-frame clones only, minus some. The sample lists some 17,000 clones; roughly four fifths were seen once. This material consisted of unsorted PBMCs, taken 2.5 years before starting antiretroviral therapy. The receptors come from a woman between 45 and 60 years old with HIV.

The V and J genes are TRBV30 and TRBJ2-7; D might be TRBD1 (5 bases). Trimming pared 8 bases from V and 5 bases from J, leaving 34 bases between. The CDR3 is 18 amino acids. Germline CDR1 and CDR2: GTSNPN and SVGIG (reference sequence). The CDR3 sequence is CATSPTRTETAKRHEQYV. The CDR3 coding sequence is TGTGCCACGAGTCCCACAAGGACCGAGACAGCAAAACGACACGAGCAGTACGTC.

This rearrangement joins TRBV5-1 to TRBJ2-3; either TRBD1 or TRBD2 may fit D (6 bases each). V was clipped by 2 bases and J by 2 bases, with 15 bases between them. The CDR3 is made up of 16 amino acids. Germline V lookup: CDR1 SGHRS, CDR2 YFSETQ. The CDR3 sequence: CASSLWLGGPTDTQYF. The CDR3 nucleotides read TGCGCCAGCAGCTTATGGTTGGGGGGCCCCACAGATACGCAGTATTTT.

The gene calls are TRBV7-9 and TRBJ2-7, with TRBD1 matching over 9 bases. Trimming at V came to 6 bases and at J to 3 bases, leaving 6 bases not matched to a gene. Germline CDR1 and CDR2: SEHNR and FQNEAQ (reference sequence). The CDR3 is 14 amino acids. The CDR3 here is CASRDRGLVYEQYV. The DNA for the CDR3 is TGTGCCAGCAGAGACAGGGGGTTAGTCTACGAGCAGTACGTC.

The chain is built from TRBV5-1 and TRBJ1-4; D is unclear. V was cut by 0 bases and J by 0 bases, with 9 bases left in between. The CDR3 is 16 residues long. Germline lookup yields CDR1 SGHRS and CDR2 YFSETQ. CDR3 sequence reads: CASSLEEWSTNEKLFF. In DNA, the CDR3 is TGCGCCAGCAGCTTGGAGGAGTGGTCAACTAATGAAAAACTGTTTTTT.

This clone has only one observation. This chain links TRBV5-6 with TRBJ2-1; either TRBD1 or TRBD2 may supply D (5 bases each). CDR3 length equals 16 residues. Trimming shortened V by 3 bases and J by 7 bases, and 20 bases separated the two germline ends. CDR1 and CDR2 from the germline V gene are SGHDT and YYEEEE. CDR3 nucleotide sequence: TGTGCCAGCAGCTGGGGTCGGGGCCCCATGGCGAATGAGCAGTTCTTC. This sequence encodes CASSWGRGPMANEQFF.

CDR3 amino acids: CAWSRGGHTEAFF. CDR3 bases: TGTGCCTGGAGTAGGGGGGGACACACTGAAGCTTTCTTT. This chain joins TRBV30 and TRBJ1-1; TRBD1 might be the D (6 bases). Trimming removed 2 bases at V and 3 bases at J, with 10 bases between. From germline, CDR1 is GTSNPN and CDR2 SVGIG (reference sequence). CDR3 length: 13 residues.

Only a few counts were recorded for this clone. The CDR3 DNA sequence: TGTGCCATCAGGGACACCTCGGGGTCACCCCTCCACTTT. Encoded protein: CAIRDTSGSPLHF. The chain couples TRBV10-3 to TRBJ1-6; a weak D match, TRBD1 (5 bases). With 6 bases removed from V and 10 bases from J, the gap between germline ends came to 13 bases. CDR1 and CDR2 from the germline V gene are ENHRY and SYGVKD. The CDR3 sequence is 13 residues long.

This clone was recorded once. The chain couples TRBV5-6 to TRBJ1-6; a weak D match, TRBD1 (5 bases). This CDR3 has 15 residues. The germline gives CDR1 SGHDT, CDR2 YYEEEE. The V end was cut by 0 bases, the J end by 11 bases, with 15 bases between. CDR3 amino acids: CASSLEGGGRTPLHF. CDR3 sequence (DNA): TGTGCCAGCAGCTTGGAAGGCGGGGGTCGGACACCCCTCCACTTT.